Listed here are 32 T cell receptor beta chains from one sample, sequenced in a study of T cell responses to AZD1222 COVID-19 vaccine. Sequencing used immunoSEQ multiplex PCR; TCRdb keeps in-frame clones, though not all of them. The table includes 100,000 to 150,000 clones, 88% detected once. Material: peripheral blood, obtained on day 0 of AZD1222 vaccination. The receptors here all came from an adult in good health.

At least ten counts were recorded for this clone. One end of the junction does not line up with germline, which may come from a read error. J is TRBJ1-2 and V is TRBV9, with no clear D. This CDR3 is 12 amino acids long. The V gene's germline CDR1 is SGDLS and CDR2 YYNGEE. CDR3 bases: TGTGCCAGCAGCGACGATCCCCCAGTCGCCCTTTTT. Its protein is CASSDDPPVALF.

The V call is TRBV18, the J call TRBJ1-1; no reliable D call. The CDR3 extends over 12 amino acids. CDR1 KGHSH and CDR2 LQKENI come from the germline V gene. V was trimmed by 1 base and J by 1 base, leaving 1 base between them. CDR3 sequence (DNA): TGTGCCAGCTCACCACAGAACACTGAAGCTTTCTTT. Protein: CASSPQNTEAFF.

This chain joins TRBV5-4 and TRBJ1-2; TRBD1 matches 9 bases. Germline CDR1 and CDR2: SGHNT and YYREEE (reference sequence). Trimming removed 3 bases from V and 5 bases from J; junction bases left unmatched: 8. This CDR3 region has 15 residues. Here the CDR3 reads CASSSRQGEGYGYTF. CDR3 nucleotide sequence: TGTGCCAGCAGCTCCCGACAGGGGGAAGGGTATGGCTACACCTTC. Full variable domain (rest looked up from reference TRBV5-4 and TRBJ1-2): ETGVTQSPTHLIKTRGQQVTLRCSSQSGHNTVSWYQQALGQGPQFIFQYYREEENGRGNFPPRFSGLQFPNYSSELNVNALELDDSALYLCASSSRQGEGYGYTFGSGTRLTVV.

The genes are TRBV2 and TRBJ1-1; 8 bases line up with TRBD1. Germline CDR1 reads SNHLY; CDR2 reads FYNNEI. Trimming removed 5 bases from V and 4 bases from J; junction bases left unmatched: 9. CDR3 size: 15 residues. This CDR3 reads CASSLTGGGGTEAFF. As DNA, the CDR3 is TGTGCCAGCAGTCTAACAGGGGGGGGCGGCACTGAAGCTTTCTTT.

J is TRBJ2-7 and V is TRBV4-3; D perhaps matches TRBD1 (6 bases). The germline V gene has CDR1 LGHNA and CDR2 YSLEER. Trimming took off 0 bases at V and 1 base at J, with 10 bases between the two ends. The CDR3 totals 15 residues. Written as DNA, the CDR3 is TGCGCCAGCAGCCAAGATGTACAGGGTTCCTACGAGCAGTACTTC. Translation gives CASSQDVQGSYEQYF.

CDR3 sequence: CASSQSGRDQPQHF. DNA for the CDR3: TGTGCCAGCAGCCAATCAGGCAGGGACCAGCCCCAGCATTTT. V usage is TRBV16 and J usage is TRBJ1-5, with a weak D call TRBD1 (5 bases). Germline-derived CDR1 and CDR2 are KGHSY and FQNENV. This CDR3 comprises 14 residues. V dropped 0 bases and J dropped 7 bases, with 10 bases sitting between them.

CDR3 protein: CASSPSAVLAGPQHF. DNA for the CDR3: TGTGCCAGCAGCCCATCCGCGGTGTTGGCGGGGCCCCAGCATTTT. The V call is TRBV9, the J call TRBJ1-5; D gene unclear. This CDR3 contains 15 residues. CDR1 is SGDLS and CDR2 is YYNGEE in the germline V gene. V was shortened by 4 bases and J by 9 bases, with 20 bases between the two germline ends.

V usage is TRBV28 and J usage is TRBJ2-7; 10 nucleotides match TRBD1. CDR1 MDHEN and CDR2 SYDVKM come from the germline V gene. V trimming: 3 bases; J trimming: 5 bases; junction bases outside the gene matches: 4. This CDR3 is built from 14 residues. CDR3 amino acids: CASSFFGTGDEQYF. The CDR3 DNA reads TGTGCCAGCAGTTTTTTTGGGACAGGGGACGAGCAGTACTTC.

About this clone itself: Other DNA sequences in the sample encode the same CDR3. The rearrangement links TRBV19 to TRBJ2-5; tentatively, D is TRBD2 (6 bases). Germline loops: CDR1 LNHDA, CDR2 SQIVND (reference sequence). Deletions cut 3 bases from V and 5 bases from J, with 7 bases between. This CDR3 comprises 12 residues. CDR3 DNA sequence: TGTGCCAGTAGTATTGGGGGGGAGACCCAGTACTTC. It specifies CASSIGGETQYF.

This chain uses TRBV5-4 with TRBJ1-2; TRBD1 matches at 9 bases. V gave up 0 bases and J gave up 4 bases; unmatched junction bases: 1. This CDR3 region has 14 residues. The germline V gene encodes CDR1 SGHNT and CDR2 YYREEE (reference sequence). The CDR3 nucleotides read TGTGCCAGCAGCTTGGCGGACAGGGGCTATGGCTACACCTTC. Protein sequence: CASSLADRGYGYTF.

The V and J genes are TRBV3-1 (or the pseudogene TRBV3-2) and TRBJ1-5; D is possibly TRBD1 (5 bases). The CDR3 has 19 residues. Germline-derived CDR1 and CDR2 are LGHDT and YNNKEL (reference sequence). Between the trimmed V and J ends, which lost 4 bases and 0 bases, there was a span of 22 bases. The CDR3 nucleotides are TGTGCCAGCAGCCTCACAACGACTGGGACGGGTGATAGCAATCAGCCCCAGCATTTT. Translated: CASSLTTTGTGDSNQPQHF.

J is TRBJ2-1 and V is TRBV25-1; 12 positions match TRBD2. Germline CDR1 reads MGHDK; CDR2 reads SYGVNS. V lost 6 bases and J lost 2; bases outside the gene matches: 5. There are 16 residues in the CDR3. CDR3 residues: CASSALAGGTYNEQFF. The CDR3 DNA follows: TGTGCCAGCAGCGCACTAGCGGGGGGAACCTACAATGAGCAGTTCTTC. The full variable domain, in which reference TRBV25-1 and TRBJ2-1 provide the parts outside the CDR3, is EADIYQTPRYLVIGTGKKITLECSQTMGHDKMYWYQQDPGMELHLIHYSYGVNSTEKGDLSSESTVSRIRTEHFPLTLESARPSHTSQYLCASSALAGGTYNEQFFGPGTRLTVL.

This clone was seen only once. The V and J genes are TRBV28 and TRBJ1-2, with 7 bases fitting TRBD1. Germline-derived CDR1 and CDR2 are MDHEN and SYDVKM. This CDR3 spans 14 amino acids. After removal of 3 bases from V and 8 bases from J, the junction contained 9 bases not matched to a gene. CDR3 sequence: CASSFWGQTFGYTF. CDR3 in DNA: TGTGCCAGCAGTTTTTGGGGACAGACCTTCGGCTACACCTTC.

The chain carries TRBV7-3 and TRBJ2-3; either TRBD1 or TRBD2 may fit D (5 bases each). V was trimmed by 8 bases and J by 1 base, leaving 13 bases between them. Germline lookup yields CDR1 SGHTA and CDR2 FQGTGA. The CDR3 sequence is 14 residues long. DNA for the CDR3: TGTGCCAGCTCTGGGGGTTTACGCACAGATACGCAGTATTTT. Amino acid sequence: CASSGGLRTDTQYF.

The V gene is TRBV18, the J gene TRBJ2-7; D possibly corresponds to TRBD2 (5 bases). Trimming stripped 2 bases from V and 0 bases from J, with 17 bases between. The germline V gene encodes CDR1 KGHSH and CDR2 LQKENI. The CDR3 runs 17 residues. The chain's CDR3 is CASSPLLLERDSYEQYF. In DNA form, the CDR3 reads TGTGCCAGCTCACCATTGCTGCTTGAACGGGACTCCTACGAGCAGTACTTC. The complete variable domain, with remaining parts taken from reference TRBV18 and TRBJ2-7, reads NAGVMQNPRHLVRRRGQEARLRCSPMKGHSHVYWYRQLPEEGLKFMVYLQKENIIDESGMPKERFSAEFPKEGPSILRIQQVVRGDSAAYFCASSPLLLERDSYEQYFGPGTRLTVT.

The chain is built from TRBV6-1 and TRBJ2-7; the D is unclear. Per the germline V gene, CDR1 is MNHNS and CDR2 is SASEGT. The CDR3 runs 13 residues. The V end lost 2 bases, the J end lost 2 bases, and 7 bases lay between the germline ends. CDR3 loop: CASSERQPYEQYF. CDR3 nucleotides: TGTGCCAGCAGTGAAAGGCAGCCCTACGAGCAGTACTTC.

The chain employs TRBV5-1 and TRBJ2-7; 8 bases match TRBD1. Germline trimming cut 0 bases from V and 5 bases from J; bases unmatched to any gene: 4. Germline V gene data show CDR1 as SGHRS and CDR2 as YFSETQ. This CDR3 is 14 amino acids long. This CDR3 reads CASSLAPGGDEQYF. The CDR3 nucleotides read TGCGCCAGCAGCTTGGCCCCAGGGGGCGACGAGCAGTACTTC.

This chain uses TRBV5-6 with TRBJ2-3; TRBD2 is a possible D gene (6 bases). V was clipped by 4 bases and J by 1 base, with 16 bases between them. Per the germline V gene, CDR1 is SGHDT and CDR2 is YYEEEE. The CDR3 sequence is 16 residues long. The CDR3: CASSPGVGWRTDTQYF. The CDR3 DNA is TGTGCCAGCAGCCCGGGGGTTGGGTGGCGCACAGATACGCAGTATTTT.

J is TRBJ1-2 and V is TRBV9, with TRBD1 identical over 7 bases. The CDR3 runs 15 residues. CDR1 SGDLS and CDR2 YYNGEE come from the germline V gene. V lost 4 bases to trimming and J lost 0 bases; unmatched junction nucleotides: 6. CDR3 nucleotides: TGTGCCAGCAGCCCCTCGGGGACAGCTAACTATGGCTACACCTTC. This translates into CASSPSGTANYGYTF.

The CDR3 sequence: CASTRGAEAFF. The CDR3 coding sequence is TGTGCCAGCACCCGGGGTGCTGAAGCTTTCTTT. The V call is TRBV6-5, the J call TRBJ1-1; D call uncertain. The CDR3 contains 11 residues. Germline V gene lookup returns CDR1 MNHEY and CDR2 SVGAGI. The ends were cut back, 7 bases at V and 6 bases at J, with 9 bases in the middle.

This chain links TRBV5-1 with TRBJ2-1; 8 bases line up with TRBD1. V lost 0 bases and J lost 10; bases outside the gene matches: 9. Germline V gene lookup returns CDR1 SGHRS and CDR2 YFSETQ. CDR3 size: 15 residues. The CDR3 DNA reads TGCGCCAGCAGCTTGGCAGGACAGGGTCCCGGCGAGCAGTTCTTC. Translating it yields CASSLAGQGPGEQFF. The full variable domain, completed using reference TRBV5-1 and TRBJ2-1, is KAGVTQTPRYLIKTRGQQVTLSCSPISGHRSVSWYQQTPGQGLQFLFEYFSETQRNKGNFPGRFSGRQFSNSRSEMNVSTLELGDSALYLCASSLAGQGPGEQFFGPGTRLTVL.

The V gene is TRBV5-1, the J gene TRBJ2-5; D is ambiguous. Germline CDR1 is SGHRS and CDR2 is YFSETQ. The CDR3 is 17 amino acids. Trimming took off 0 bases at V and 0 bases at J, with 15 bases between the two ends. CDR3 residues: CASSLGQIDGYQETQYF. DNA of the CDR3: TGCGCCAGCAGCTTGGGGCAGATAGATGGGTACCAAGAGACCCAGTACTTC.

The rearrangement joins TRBV24-1 to TRBJ1-1; 7 positions match TRBD1. This CDR3 is 15 amino acids long. From germline, CDR1 is KGHDR and CDR2 SFDVKD. Trimming took 7 bases from V and 3 from J; bases not matched to a gene: 10. In DNA, the CDR3 is TGTGCCACCAGAGCCTCGACAGGGATGGACACTGAAGCTTTCTTT. Translation: CATRASTGMDTEAFF.

The chain carries TRBV27 and TRBJ1-5, with 10 positions matching TRBD1. The CDR3 runs 16 residues. Per germline, CDR1 MNHEY and CDR2 SMNVEV (reference sequence). Unmatched junction bases numbered 8, after V lost 5 bases and J lost 4 bases. The CDR3 loop is CASSPSTGGKNQPQHF. Here the CDR3 DNA reads TGTGCCAGCAGTCCCTCGACAGGGGGCAAAAATCAGCCCCAGCATTTT.

This clone was seen a single time. The V gene is TRBV21-1, the J gene TRBJ1-1; the table assigns TRBD1, which was not confirmed against the DNA. TRBV21-1 is designated a pseudogene. The CDR3 spans 16 residues. The CDR3 is CASSKTYRPPNTEAFF. As DNA, the CDR3 is TGTGCCAGCAGCAAAACCTACAGGCCGCCGAACACTGAAGCTTTCTTT.

The chain joins TRBV21-1 to TRBJ1-4. TRBV21-1 is a pseudogene segment. The CDR3 is made up of 15 amino acids. The CDR3, as DNA: TGTGCCAGCAGCAAAAACGGGGCAAGGAATGAAAAACTGTTTTTT. Its protein product is CASSKNGARNEKLFF.

The chain has TRBV7-9 and TRBJ2-3; D is undetermined. Germline V gives CDR1 SEHNR, CDR2 FQNEAQ (reference sequence). The CDR3 is made up of 15 amino acids. Trimming removed 0 bases at V and 0 bases at J, with 7 bases between. The CDR3 is CASSLAYSSTDTQYF. The CDR3 DNA follows: TGTGCCAGCAGCTTAGCATACAGCAGCACAGATACGCAGTATTTT.

The chain is built from TRBV9 and TRBJ2-3; 9 bases are a match to TRBD2. Trimming at V came to 4 bases and at J to 1 base, leaving 4 bases not matched to a gene. CDR1 and CDR2 (germline): SGDLS, YYNGEE. The CDR3 sequence is 15 residues long. The CDR3 spells CASSPWTSGTDTQYF. Here the CDR3 DNA reads TGTGCCAGCAGCCCCTGGACTAGCGGCACAGATACGCAGTATTTT.

This chain uses TRBV27 with TRBJ2-1; 9 bases agree with TRBD1. Trimming removed 3 bases from V and 6 bases from J; junction bases left unmatched: 6. This CDR3 spans 15 amino acids. CDR1 is MNHEY and CDR2 is SMNVEV in the germline V gene (reference sequence). The chain's CDR3 is CASSLGTGTPNEQFF. DNA of the CDR3: TGTGCCAGCAGTTTGGGGACAGGGACCCCCAATGAGCAGTTCTTC.

In this sample, this clone turned up once. The rearrangement joins TRBV5-1 to TRBJ2-1, with 10 bases matching TRBD2. Germline V gives CDR1 SGHRS, CDR2 YFSETQ. V shed 1 base and J 5 bases; nucleotides not matched to a gene: 3. This CDR3 is built from 15 residues. CDR3 sequence (DNA): TGCGCCAGCAGCTTGAGCCTAGCGGGGGACAATGAGCAGTTCTTC. It yields the protein CASSLSLAGDNEQFF.

The chain is built from TRBV4-3 and TRBJ1-2; D gene uncertain. V lost 0 bases and J 8 bases, leaving 13 bases between the germline ends. CDR1 is LGHNA, CDR2 YSLEER, per germline. This CDR3 comprises 14 residues. CDR3 protein: CASSQDLVGSGYTF. The DNA for the CDR3 is TGCGCCAGCAGCCAAGATTTGGTAGGGAGCGGCTACACCTTC.

This clone has just a few counts. The chain is built from TRBV3-1 (or the pseudogene TRBV3-2) and TRBJ1-1, with D possibly being TRBD1 (5 bases). Germline V gene lookup returns CDR1 LGHDT and CDR2 YNNKEL (reference sequence). This CDR3 has 16 amino acids. Trimming stripped 0 bases from V and 6 bases from J, with 17 bases between. For the CDR3, the DNA is TGTGCCAGCAGCCAAGATCTGCGGGTGGGGGAACCTGAAGCTTTCTTT. This codes for CASSQDLRVGEPEAFF.